One and the same sample provided the 7 T cell receptor beta chains below, sequenced in a study of T cell responses to AZD1222 COVID-19 vaccine. Libraries were prepared by immunoSEQ multiplex PCR; TCRdb keeps only in-frame clonotypes and omits some of them. The sample comprises some 110,000 clones, 86% of which are singletons, and roughly 3.3% rests with the top ten. The input for sequencing was peripheral blood, taken 28 days after the second dose of the MenACWY control vaccine. The receptors were sampled from an adult who received the MenACWY meningococcal vaccine as a control.

This chain links TRBV5-1 with TRBJ2-1; no firm D call. The V and J ends lost 7 bases and 10 bases respectively, with 15 bases between them. Germline V gives CDR1 SGHRS, CDR2 YFSETQ. CDR3 size: 12 residues. CDR3 nucleotides: TGCGCCAGCTACCGGACCGGAAACGAGCAGTTCTTC. It specifies CASYRTGNEQFF.

The rearrangement uses TRBV15 and TRBJ1-6, with unresolved D. Trimming pared 1 base from V and 8 bases from J, leaving 6 bases between. The CDR3 contains 13 residues. CDR1 and CDR2 (germline): LNHNV, YYDKDF (reference sequence). CDR3 DNA sequence: TGTGCCACCAGCAGAGTGCGGGATTCACCCCTCCACTTT. Encoded protein: CATSRVRDSPLHF.

The rearrangement joins TRBV28 to TRBJ2-7, with 9 nucleotides matching TRBD1. The CDR3 has 14 residues. Trimming took 5 bases from V and 4 from J; bases not matched to a gene: 6. CDR1 is MDHEN and CDR2 is SYDVKM in the germline V gene. Here the CDR3 reads CASSTTGGGYEQYF. CDR3 in DNA: TGTGCCAGCAGTACGACAGGGGGTGGTTACGAGCAGTACTTC. Variable domain in full (rest from reference TRBV28 and TRBJ2-7): DVKVTQSSRYLVKRTGEKVFLECVQDMDHENMFWYRQDPGLGLRLIYFSYDVKMKEKGDIPEGYSVSREKKERFSLILESASTNQTSMYLCASSTTGGGYEQYFGPGTRLTVT.

J is TRBJ1-1 and V is TRBV19; 7 bases are shared with TRBD1. From germline, CDR1 is LNHDA and CDR2 SQIVND (reference sequence). V was clipped by 8 bases and J by 0 bases; unmatched bases: 9. The CDR3 covers 15 residues. CDR3 region: CASRHRGQLNTEAFF. CDR3 in DNA: TGTGCCAGTCGCCACAGGGGACAATTGAACACTGAAGCTTTCTTT.

V and J are TRBV27 and TRBJ2-7; a possible D gene is TRBD2 (6 bases). The CDR3 length is 14 residues. Trimming removed 8 bases from V and 2 bases from J, with 16 bases in between. From germline, CDR1 is MNHEY and CDR2 SMNVEV (reference sequence). In DNA, the CDR3 is TGTGCCAGCTCCCCAGCGGGCAATACCTACGAGCAGTACTTC. Amino acid sequence: CASSPAGNTYEQYF.

The sample holds one count of this clone. This CDR3 reads CASSAQSNSPLHF. The CDR3 DNA is TGTGCCAGCTCCGCCCAGAGCAATTCACCCCTCCACTTT. The chain links TRBV2 to TRBJ1-6; no clear D. The germline CDR1 and CDR2 sequences are SNHLY and FYNNEI. V lost 8 bases and J 7 bases, leaving 12 bases between the germline ends. CDR3 size: 13 residues. Complete variable domain (other parts from reference TRBV2 and TRBJ1-6): EPEVTQTPSHQVTQMGQEVILRCVPISNHLYFYWYRQILGQKVEFLVSFYNNEISEKSEIFDDQFSVERPDGSNFTLKIRSTKLEDSAMYFCASSAQSNSPLHFGNGTRLTVT.

The chain couples TRBV6-2 or TRBV6-3 to TRBJ1-5, with D tentatively TRBD1 (5 bases). CDR3 size: 18 residues. V gave up 2 bases and J gave up 2 bases, with 19 bases separating them. Germline values: CDR1 MNHEY, CDR2 SVGEGT. This CDR3 reads CASSYKKGAAAGNQPQHF. The CDR3 DNA reads TGTGCCAGCAGTTACAAGAAAGGGGCAGCGGCGGGCAATCAGCCCCAGCATTTT.